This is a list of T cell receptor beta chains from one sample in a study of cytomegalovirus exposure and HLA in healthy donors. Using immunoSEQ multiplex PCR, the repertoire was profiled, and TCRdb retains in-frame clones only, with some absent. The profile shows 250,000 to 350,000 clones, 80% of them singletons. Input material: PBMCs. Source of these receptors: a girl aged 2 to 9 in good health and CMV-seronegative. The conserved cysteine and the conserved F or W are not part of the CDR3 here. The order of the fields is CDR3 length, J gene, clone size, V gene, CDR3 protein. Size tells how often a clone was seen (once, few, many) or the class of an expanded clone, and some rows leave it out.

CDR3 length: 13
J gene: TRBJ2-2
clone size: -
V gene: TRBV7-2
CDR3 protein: ASSLRTGHTGELF

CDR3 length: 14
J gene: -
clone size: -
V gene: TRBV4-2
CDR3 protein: ASSQENSGGPYEQY

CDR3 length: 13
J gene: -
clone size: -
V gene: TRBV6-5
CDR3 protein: ASSYSRGQKIEQY

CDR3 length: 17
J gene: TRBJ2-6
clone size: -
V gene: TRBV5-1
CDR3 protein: ASSLAGTSLGSGANVLT

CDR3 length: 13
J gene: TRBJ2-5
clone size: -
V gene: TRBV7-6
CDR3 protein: ASSSPGGTQETQY

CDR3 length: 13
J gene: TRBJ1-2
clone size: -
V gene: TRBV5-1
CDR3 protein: ASSLDPGSRYGYT

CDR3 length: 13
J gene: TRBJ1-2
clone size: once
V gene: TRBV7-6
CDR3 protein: ASSLDQTAFYGYT

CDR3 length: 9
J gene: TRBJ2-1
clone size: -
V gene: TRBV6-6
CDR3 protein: ASRNTWEQF

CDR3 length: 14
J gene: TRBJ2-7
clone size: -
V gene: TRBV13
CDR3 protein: ASSLAALGSSYEQY

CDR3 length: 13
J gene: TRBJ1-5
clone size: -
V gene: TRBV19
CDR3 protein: ASREGLNSNQPQH

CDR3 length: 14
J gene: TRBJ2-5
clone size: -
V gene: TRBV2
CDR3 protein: ASSGYLTAQGETQY

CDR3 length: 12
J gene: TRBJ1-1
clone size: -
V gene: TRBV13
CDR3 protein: ASSSEEGNTEAF